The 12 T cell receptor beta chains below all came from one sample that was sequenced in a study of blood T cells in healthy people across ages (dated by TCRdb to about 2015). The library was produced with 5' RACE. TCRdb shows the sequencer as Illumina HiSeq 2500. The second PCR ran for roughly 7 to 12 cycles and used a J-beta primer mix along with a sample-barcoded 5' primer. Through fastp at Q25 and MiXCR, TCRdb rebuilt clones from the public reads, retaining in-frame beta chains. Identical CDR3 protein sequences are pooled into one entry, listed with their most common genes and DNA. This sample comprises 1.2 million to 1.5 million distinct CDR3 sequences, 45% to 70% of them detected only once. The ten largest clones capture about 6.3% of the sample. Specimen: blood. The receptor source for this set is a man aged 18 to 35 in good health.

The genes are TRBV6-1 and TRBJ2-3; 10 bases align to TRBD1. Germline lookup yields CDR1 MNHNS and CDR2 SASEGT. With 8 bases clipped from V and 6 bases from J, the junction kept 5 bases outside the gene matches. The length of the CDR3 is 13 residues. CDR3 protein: CASRDRGRDTQYF. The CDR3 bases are TGTGCCAGCCGGGACAGGGGTAGGGATACGCAGTATTTT.

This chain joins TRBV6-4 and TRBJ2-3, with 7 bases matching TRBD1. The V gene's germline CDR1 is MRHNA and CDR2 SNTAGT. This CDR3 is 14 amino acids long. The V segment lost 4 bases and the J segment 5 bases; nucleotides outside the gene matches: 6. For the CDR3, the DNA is TGTGCCAGCAGTGTAACAGGGGCGAGAGATACGCAGTATTTT. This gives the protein CASSVTGARDTQYF.

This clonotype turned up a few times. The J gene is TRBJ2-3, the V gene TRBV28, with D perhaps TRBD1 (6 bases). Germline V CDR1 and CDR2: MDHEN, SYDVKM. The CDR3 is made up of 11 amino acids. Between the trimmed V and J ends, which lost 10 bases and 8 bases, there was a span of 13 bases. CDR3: CATQGEVTQYF. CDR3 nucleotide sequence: TGTGCCACACAGGGTGAGGTTACGCAGTATTTT.

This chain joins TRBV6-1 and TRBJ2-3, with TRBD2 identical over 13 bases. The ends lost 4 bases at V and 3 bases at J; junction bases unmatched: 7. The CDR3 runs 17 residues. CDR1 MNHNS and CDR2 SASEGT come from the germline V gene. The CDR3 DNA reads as TGTGCCAGCAGTGCACGGACTAGCGGGGGAAATACAGATACGCAGTATTTT. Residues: CASSARTSGGNTDTQYF.

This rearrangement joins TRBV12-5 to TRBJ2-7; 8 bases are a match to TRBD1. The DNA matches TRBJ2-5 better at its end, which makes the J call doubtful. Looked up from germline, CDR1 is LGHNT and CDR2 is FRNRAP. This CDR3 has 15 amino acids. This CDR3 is CASGLAGTGGETQYF. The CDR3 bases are TGTGCTAGTGGTTTGGCCGGGACAGGAGGAGAGACCCAGTACTTC.

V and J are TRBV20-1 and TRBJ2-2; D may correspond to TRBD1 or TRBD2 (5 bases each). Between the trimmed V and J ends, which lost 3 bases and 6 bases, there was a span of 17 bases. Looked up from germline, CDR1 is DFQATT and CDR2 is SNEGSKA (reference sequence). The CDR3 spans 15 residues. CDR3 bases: TGCAGTGCTAGGGGGGTCCTTAGTGACGCCGGGGAGCTGTTTTTT. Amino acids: CSARGVLSDAGELFF.

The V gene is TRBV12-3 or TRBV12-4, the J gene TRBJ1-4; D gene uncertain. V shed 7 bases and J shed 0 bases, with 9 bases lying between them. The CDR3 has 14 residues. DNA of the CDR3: TGTGCCAGCACCTTACTTGCAACTAATGAAAAACTGTTTTTT. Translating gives CASTLLATNEKLFF.

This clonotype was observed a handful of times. The CDR3 loop reads CASSSGTPQETQYF. Here the CDR3 DNA reads TGTGCCAGCAGTTCCGGGACACCTCAAGAGACCCAGTACTTC. The chain uses TRBV12-3 or TRBV12-4 and TRBJ2-5, with D maybe TRBD1 (6 bases). The CDR3 runs to 14 residues. V gave up 4 bases and J gave up 2 bases, with 11 bases separating them.

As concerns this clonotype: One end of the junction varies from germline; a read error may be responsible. DNA for the CDR3: TGTGCCAGCATTTTAAACAGACTCTCCTACGAGCAGTACTTC. It translates to CASILNRLSYEQYF. This chain links TRBV28 with TRBJ2-7; D gene uncertain. CDR1 and CDR2 from the germline V gene are MDHEN and SYDVKM. This CDR3 contains 14 residues. The full variable domain, rest sourced from reference TRBV28 and TRBJ2-7, is DVKVTQSSRYLVKRTGEKVFLECVQDMDHENMFWYRQDPGLGLRLIYFSYDVKMKEKGDIPEGYSVSREKKERFSLILESASTNQTSMYLCASILNRLSYEQYFGPGTRLTVT.

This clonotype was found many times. This chain's CDR3 is CSPRGLAGREQYF. The DNA of the CDR3 is TGCAGCCCAAGGGGACTAGCGGGGCGCGAGCAGTACTTC. This sequence joins TRBV29-1 and TRBJ2-7; 13 bases line up with TRBD2. Germline V gene data show CDR1 as SQVTM and CDR2 as ANQGSEA. The CDR3 length is 13 residues. Trimming at V came to 8 bases and at J to 6 bases, leaving 7 bases not matched to a gene.

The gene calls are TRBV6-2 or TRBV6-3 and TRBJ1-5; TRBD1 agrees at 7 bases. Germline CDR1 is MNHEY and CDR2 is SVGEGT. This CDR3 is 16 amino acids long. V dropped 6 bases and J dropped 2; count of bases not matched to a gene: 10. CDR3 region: CASRYDRDGGNQPQHF. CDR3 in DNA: TGTGCCAGCAGATATGACAGGGATGGTGGCAATCAGCCCCAGCATTTT.

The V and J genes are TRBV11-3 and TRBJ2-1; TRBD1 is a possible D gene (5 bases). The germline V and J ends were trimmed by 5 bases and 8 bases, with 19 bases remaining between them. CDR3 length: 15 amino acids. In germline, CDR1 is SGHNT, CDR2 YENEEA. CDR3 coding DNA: TGTGCCAGCAGCGGAAGACAGTCCAACGGCGATGAGCAGTTCTTC. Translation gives CASSGRQSNGDEQFF. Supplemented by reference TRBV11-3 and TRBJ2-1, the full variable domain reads EAGVVQSPRYKIIEKKQPVAFWCNPISGHNTLYWYLQNLGQGPELLIRYENEEAVDDSQLPKDRFSAERLKGVDSTLKIQPAELGDSAVYLCASSGRQSNGDEQFFGPGTRLTVL.